A selection of T cell receptor beta chains follows, all from one sample in a study of siplizumab effects on memory and regulatory T cells. The protocol was immunoSEQ multiplex PCR, while the TCRdb copy is restricted to in-frame clones and leaves out a portion. The sample gives more than 45,000 clones, 80% to 95% of which show up once; approximately 38% is in the top ten. The material sequenced was CD8+ T cells sorted from blood. The receptors were gathered from a human donor in good health. Both conserved end residues are part of each CDR3. The D gene is left open where the match is weak. Only some rows state a clone size, as once, few, many or a class for expanded clones.

TRBV19	.	TRBJ1-5	.	CASSWDMSNQPQHF	TGTGCCAGTAGTTGGGATATGAGCAATCAGCCCCAGCATTTT
TRBV4-1	.	TRBJ2-2	TRBD2	CASSFSSGSRDTGELFF	TGCGCCAGCAGTTTTTCTAGCGGGAGCCGGGACACCGGGGAGCTGTTTTTT
TRBV9	.	TRBJ2-5	.	CASSVGQDQETQYF	TGTGCCAGCAGCGTAGGGCAGGACCAAGAGACCCAGTACTTC
TRBV7-9	.	TRBJ2-1	.	CASSVAFGANNEQFF	TGTGCCAGCAGCGTCGCCTTTGGAGCCAACAATGAGCAGTTCTTC
TRBV28	once	TRBJ1-3	.	CASRPPGGSGNTIYF	TGTGCCAGCAGGCCCCCGGGGGGGTCTGGAAACACCATATATTTT
TRBV7-3	.	TRBJ2-2	.	CASSLEPGTGELFF	TGTGCCAGCAGCTTAGAGCCTGGGACCGGGGAGCTGTTTTTT
TRBV29-1	.	TRBJ2-7	TRBD1	CSVTQGANEQYF	TGCAGCGTAACACAGGGGGCCAACGAGCAGTACTTC
TRBV7-2	.	TRBJ1-5	.	CASSLAPGATNQPQHF	TGTGCCAGCAGCTTAGCTCCAGGGGCCACTAATCAGCCCCAGCATTTT
TRBV28	.	TRBJ1-1	TRBD1	CASSRGQGAANTEAFF	TGTGCCAGCAGTAGGGGACAGGGGGCTGCGAACACTGAAGCTTTCTTT
TRBV10-1	.	TRBJ2-4	.	CASSPGRILAKNIQYF	TGCGCCAGCAGCCCGGGCCGTATTTTAGCCAAAAACATTCAGTACTTC
TRBV27	once	TRBJ1-2	.	CASMKLGESNYGYTF	TGTGCCAGCATGAAACTCGGAGAGAGTAACTATGGCTACACCTTC
TRBV29-1	.	TRBJ1-2	.	CSVVNVGDYGYTF	TGCAGCGTTGTTAACGTGGGGGACTATGGCTACACCTTC
TRBV9	.	TRBJ2-1	TRBD2	CASSTGTMNEQFF	TGTGCCAGCAGTACCGGGACTATGAATGAGCAGTTCTTC
TRBV10-3	.	TRBJ2-3	.	CAISESVSFSTDTQYF	TGTGCCATCAGTGAGTCCGTCAGTTTTAGCACAGATACGCAGTATTTT
TRBV10-3	.	TRBJ1-1	.	CAISTTKGNTEAFF	TGTGCCATCAGTACGACAAAGGGAAACACTGAAGCTTTCTTT
TRBV5-1	.	TRBJ2-1	.	CASSRGSYNEQFF	TGCGCCAGCAGCCGTGGATCCTACAATGAGCAGTTCTTC
TRBV30	.	TRBJ2-7	.	CAWRSATNSYEQYF	TGTGCCTGGAGATCGGCTACTAACTCCTACGAGCAGTACTTC
TRBV9	once	TRBJ2-5	.	CASSANGVRGETQYF	TGTGCCAGCAGCGCTAACGGGGTCCGGGGAGAGACCCAGTACTTC
TRBV5-4	few	TRBJ2-1	TRBD1	CASSSGQRSYNEQFF	TGTGCCAGCAGTTCGGGACAGAGATCCTACAATGAGCAGTTCTTC
TRBV15	once	TRBJ1-5	.	CATSRDEGNQPQHF	TGTGCCACCAGCAGAGATGAAGGCAATCAGCCCCAGCATTTT
TRBV18	.	TRBJ2-1	TRBD2	CASSPPGLAIYNEQFF	TGTGCCAGCTCACCGCCGGGACTAGCGATCTACAATGAGCAGTTCTTC
TRBV7-9	.	TRBJ2-4	.	CASSLVEGTKNIQYF	TGTGCCAGCAGCTTAGTGGAGGGTACCAAAAACATTCAGTACTTC
TRBV7-3	.	TRBJ2-1	TRBD2	CASSLMPSGSTNEQFF	TGTGCCAGCAGCTTAATGCCTAGCGGGAGTACCAATGAGCAGTTCTTC
TRBV29-1	.	TRBJ2-7	.	CSVAYETGLYEQYF	TGCAGCGTTGCATATGAGACAGGTCTCTACGAGCAGTACTTC
TRBV11-2	.	TRBJ2-2	.	CASVGREMYTGELFF	TGTGCCAGCGTCGGGCGGGAAATGTACACCGGGGAGCTGTTTTTT
TRBV7-2	.	TRBJ1-4	.	CASSLEYDNEKLFF	TGTGCCAGCAGCTTAGAATATGATAATGAAAAACTGTTTTTT
TRBV28	.	TRBJ2-7	.	CASSLRLRTYEQYF	TGTGCCAGCAGTCTAAGACTTCGTACCTACGAGCAGTACTTC
TRBV29-1	.	TRBJ2-7	TRBD2	CSTLGLADYEQYF	TGCAGCACCCTGGGACTAGCAGATTACGAGCAGTACTTC
TRBV7-9	.	TRBJ1-1	.	CASSLRTAQGTNTEAFF	TGTGCCAGCAGTTTACGGACAGCTCAAGGAACGAACACTGAAGCTTTCTTT
TRBV6-6	.	TRBJ1-5	.	CASSYPGEHQPQHF	TGTGCCAGCAGCTACCCGGGGGAGCATCAGCCCCAGCATTTT
TRBV19	.	TRBJ1-5	.	CASSIDPTVWHF	TGTGCCAGTAGTATAGACCCGACCGTGTGGCATTTT
TRBV28	.	TRBJ1-5	.	CASSAEGPWPQHF	TGTGCCAGCAGCGCGGAGGGGCCGTGGCCCCAGCATTTT
TRBV2	.	TRBJ2-2	TRBD2	CASRGRTSVKYTGELFF	TGTGCCAGCAGGGGCAGGACTAGCGTAAAATACACCGGGGAGCTGTTTTTT
TRBV13	.	TRBJ2-2	.	CASSLSLRTSGELFF	TGTGCCAGCAGCTTGTCGTTGAGGACCTCCGGGGAGCTGTTTTTT
TRBV12-5	.	TRBJ2-7	.	CASGSSGTYEQYF	TGTGCTAGTGGTTCGTCAGGGACCTACGAGCAGTACTTC
TRBV6-1	.	TRBJ1-3	.	CASNLGFSGNTIYF	TGTGCCAGCAACCTGGGGTTCTCTGGAAACACCATATATTTT
TRBV7-9	.	TRBJ2-1	.	CASEEAYEQFF	TGTGCCAGCGAGGAGGCTTATGAGCAGTTCTTC